The 8 T cell receptor beta chains reported below all come from one sample, sequenced in a study of human T cells and chemical hapten exposure. TCRdb re-called the RACE reads with MiXCR, one entry per CDR3 protein. Among about 340,000 distinct CDR3 sequences listed, around 7% were seen once. Documented time point: patch test 1, 2 weeks after DPC sensitization. Indicated treatment: therapeutic diphenylcyclopropenone sensitization with weekly scalp DPC. Here the sequenced sample was whole blood, taken in connection with sensitization to the hapten diphenylcyclopropenone (DPC). These receptor sequences come from a woman under 30 with alopecia areata. Some clones in this sample may be carry-over from other donors' samples.

There are many counts of this clonotype. The rearrangement uses TRBV20-1 and TRBJ1-2; 9 bases are a match to TRBD1. Germline assignment: CDR1 DFQATT and CDR2 SNEGSKA (reference sequence). The CDR3 is 14 residues long. The CDR3, as DNA: TGCAGCGGGTTCCGGACAGGGGAGTATGGTGGCTACACCTTC. It is translated as CSGFRTGEYGGYTF.

This chain joins TRBV27 and TRBJ2-7; possibly TRBD1 for D (6 bases). This CDR3 has 14 residues. Germline V gene sequence: CDR1 MNHEY, CDR2 SMNVEV (reference sequence). With 3 bases removed from V and 7 bases from J, the gap between germline ends came to 16 bases. CDR3 DNA: TGTGCCAGCAGTTTCGCACAGGGCGCTCGGGAGCAGTACTTC. Translating it yields CASSFAQGAREQYF.

This chain uses TRBV5-1 with TRBJ1-1; D is uncertain. This CDR3 comprises 14 residues. V was trimmed by 8 bases and J by 1 base, leaving 15 bases between them. In germline, CDR1 is SGHRS, CDR2 YFSETQ. CDR3 sequence reads: CASLLTPSNTEAFF. In DNA form, the CDR3 reads TGCGCCAGTCTACTGACACCTTCGAACACTGAAGCTTTCTTT.

Only a few counts were recorded for this clonotype. The chain combines TRBV20-1 with TRBJ1-1, with D unresolved. V was clipped by 3 bases and J by 3 bases, with 17 bases between them. Germline CDR1 reads DFQATT; CDR2 reads SNEGSKA (reference sequence). CDR3 length: 15 amino acids. The CDR3 bases are TGCAGTGCTAGTCTGCCGGGAAATGGGTACACTGAAGCTTTCTTT. It codes for CSASLPGNGYTEAFF.

This rearrangement joins TRBV29-1 to TRBJ1-1; D uncertain. CDR3 length: 15 residues. CDR1 is SQVTM and CDR2 is ANQGSEA in the germline V gene. DNA of the CDR3: TGCAGTGCAAACACCCTCTACTCTAAGAACACTGAAGCTTTCTTT. This gives the protein CSANTLYSKNTEAFF. The whole variable domain, filled in from reference TRBV29-1 and TRBJ1-1, reads SAVISQKPSRDICQRGTSLTIQCQVDSQVTMMFWYRQQPGQSLTLIATANQGSEATYESGFVIDKFPISRPNLTFSTLTVSNMSPEDSSIYLCSANTLYSKNTEAFFGQGTRLTVV.

The genes are TRBV28 and TRBJ2-7, with D perhaps matching TRBD1 (5 bases). V was pared by 8 bases and J by 1 base, with 15 bases between. The CDR3 is 14 amino acids. Germline CDR1 is MDHEN and CDR2 is SYDVKM. The CDR3 sequence is CASGRAVRSYEQYF. CDR3 DNA sequence: TGTGCCAGCGGCAGGGCAGTCCGTTCCTACGAGCAGTACTTC.

This clonotype was detected a few times. The rearrangement uses TRBV20-1 and TRBJ2-1; D ambiguous. Trimming removed 0 bases at V and 6 bases at J, with 6 bases between. CDR1 DFQATT and CDR2 SNEGSKA come from the germline V gene (reference sequence). CDR3 size: 12 residues. The CDR3 is CSARESFNEQFF. The CDR3 DNA reads TGCAGTGCTAGAGAGAGTTTCAATGAGCAGTTCTTC.

This clonotype was observed many times. A read error may account for a junction end that differs from germline. J is TRBJ2-3 and V is TRBV29-1; D is unresolved. Germline assignment: CDR1 SQVTM and CDR2 ANQGSEA. CDR3 length: 12 residues. This CDR3 is CSAEPAGDTQYF. The CDR3 DNA reads TGCAGCGCTGAACCCGCCGGGGATACGCAGTATTTT.